This record looks at one TCR beta chain sequence and its context. The antigen is undetermined. The record originates from a study of cytomegalovirus exposure and HLA in healthy donors. This CDR3 is 14 amino acids long. After removal of 4 bases from V and 7 bases from J, the junction contained 9 bases not matched to a gene. The germline CDR1 and CDR2 sequences are SGHDT and YYEEEE. General study points: Across HLA loci, a later analysis found differing TCR association rates, with DRB1 most and HLA-C fewest. A highly shared variant cluster was judged a likely technical artifact.

The PCR was carried out with 60 Vbeta primers and 13 Jbeta primers. Clones were sequenced by immunoSEQ multiplex PCR, and TCRdb holds only the in-frame ones, with some missing. The sample holds 130,000 to 150,000 clones, roughly 80% seen once. This receptor was taken from a man aged 40-50 years in good health and CMV-seropositive. V is TRBV5-6 and J is TRBJ1-2, with 8 nucleotides matching TRBD1. The specimen was PBMCs. The CDR3: CASSPYRGISGYTF. The CDR3 nucleotides read TGTGCCAGCAGCCCATACAGGGGGATAAGTGGCTACACCTTC.